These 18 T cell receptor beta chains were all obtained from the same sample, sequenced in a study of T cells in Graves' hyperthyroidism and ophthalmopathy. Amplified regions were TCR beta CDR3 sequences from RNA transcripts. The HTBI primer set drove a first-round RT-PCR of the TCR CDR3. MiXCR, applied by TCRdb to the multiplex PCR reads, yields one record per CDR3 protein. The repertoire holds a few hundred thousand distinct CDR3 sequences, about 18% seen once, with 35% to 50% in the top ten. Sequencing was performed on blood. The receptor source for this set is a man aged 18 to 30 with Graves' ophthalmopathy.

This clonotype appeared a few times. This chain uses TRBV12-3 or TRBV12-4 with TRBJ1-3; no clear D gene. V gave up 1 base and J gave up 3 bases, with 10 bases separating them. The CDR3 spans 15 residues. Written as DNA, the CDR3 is TGTGCCAGCAGTTTAGGGTTTCGGGATGGAAACACCATATATTTT. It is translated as CASSLGFRDGNTIYF.

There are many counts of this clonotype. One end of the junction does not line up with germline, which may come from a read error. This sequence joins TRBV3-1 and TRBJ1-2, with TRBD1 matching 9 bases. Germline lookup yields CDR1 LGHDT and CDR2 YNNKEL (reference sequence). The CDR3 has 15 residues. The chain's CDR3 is CASSEDLQGAIGYTF. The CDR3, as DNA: TGTGCCAGCAGCGAAGACTTACAGGGGGCGATTGGCTACACCTTC. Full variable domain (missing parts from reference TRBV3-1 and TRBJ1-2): DTAVSQTPKYLVTQMGNDKSIKCEQNLGHDTMYWYKQDSKKFLKIMFSYNNKELIINETVPNRFSPKSPDKAHLNLHINSLELGDSAVYFCASSEDLQGAIGYTFGSGTRLTVV.

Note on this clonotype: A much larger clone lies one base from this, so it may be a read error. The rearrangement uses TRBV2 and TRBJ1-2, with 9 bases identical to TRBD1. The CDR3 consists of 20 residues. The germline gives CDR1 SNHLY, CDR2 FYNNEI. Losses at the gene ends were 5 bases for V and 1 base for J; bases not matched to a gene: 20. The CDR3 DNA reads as TGTGCCAGCAGTTTTCAGACAGGGGGTTTGCCTCAAAAGAATAACTATGGCTACACCTTC. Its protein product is CASSFQTGGLPQKNNYGYTF.

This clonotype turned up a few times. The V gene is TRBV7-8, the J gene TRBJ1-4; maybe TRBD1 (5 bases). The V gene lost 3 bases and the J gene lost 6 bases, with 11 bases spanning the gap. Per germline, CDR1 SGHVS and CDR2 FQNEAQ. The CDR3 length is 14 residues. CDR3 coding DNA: TGTGCCAGCAGCTTTGGAGGGGCCCATGAAAAACTGTTTTTT. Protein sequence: CASSFGGAHEKLFF.

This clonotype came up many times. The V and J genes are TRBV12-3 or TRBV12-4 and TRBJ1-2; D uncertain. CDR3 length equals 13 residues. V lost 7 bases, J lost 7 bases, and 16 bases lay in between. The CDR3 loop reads CASNTPGSPGYTF. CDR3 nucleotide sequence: TGTGCCAGCAATACTCCGGGAAGCCCTGGCTACACCTTC.

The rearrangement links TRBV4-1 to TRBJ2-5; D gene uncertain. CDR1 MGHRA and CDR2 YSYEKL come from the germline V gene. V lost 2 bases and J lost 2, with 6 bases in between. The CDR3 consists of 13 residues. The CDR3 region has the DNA TGCGCCAGCAGCCAATTAAGGCAAGAGACCCAGTACTTC. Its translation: CASSQLRQETQYF.

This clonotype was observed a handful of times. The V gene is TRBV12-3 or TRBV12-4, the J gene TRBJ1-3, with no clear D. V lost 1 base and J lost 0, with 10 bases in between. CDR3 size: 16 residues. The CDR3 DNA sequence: TGTGCCAGCAGTTTAGAATCCGGGTTCTCTGGAAACACCATATATTTT. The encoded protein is CASSLESGFSGNTIYF.

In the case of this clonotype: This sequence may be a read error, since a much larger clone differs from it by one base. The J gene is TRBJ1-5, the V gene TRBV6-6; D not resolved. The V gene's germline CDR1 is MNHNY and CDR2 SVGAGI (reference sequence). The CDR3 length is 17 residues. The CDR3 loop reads CASSYSFLMMSNQSQHF. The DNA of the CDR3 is TGTGCCAGCAGTTACTCGTTTTTGATGATGAGCAATCAGTCCCAGCATTTT.

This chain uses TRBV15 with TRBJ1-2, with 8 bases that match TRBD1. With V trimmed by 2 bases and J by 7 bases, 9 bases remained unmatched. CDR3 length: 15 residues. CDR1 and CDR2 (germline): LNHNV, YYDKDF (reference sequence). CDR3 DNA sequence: TGTGCCACCAGCAGAACTAAACAGGGGGACCTTGGCTACACCTTC. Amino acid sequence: CATSRTKQGDLGYTF. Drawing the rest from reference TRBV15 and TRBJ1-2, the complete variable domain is DAMVIQNPRYQVTQFGKPVTLSCSQTLNHNVMYWYQQKSSQAPKLLFHYYDKDFNNEADTPDNFQSRRPNTSFCFLDIRSPGLGDTAMYLCATSRTKQGDLGYTFGSGTRLTVV.

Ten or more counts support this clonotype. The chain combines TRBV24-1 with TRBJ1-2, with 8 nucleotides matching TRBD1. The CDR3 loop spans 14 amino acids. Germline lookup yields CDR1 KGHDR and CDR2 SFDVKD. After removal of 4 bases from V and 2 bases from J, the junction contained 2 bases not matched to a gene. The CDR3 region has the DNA TGTGCCACCAGTGAACGACAGGGGAACTATGGCTACACCTTC. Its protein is CATSERQGNYGYTF.

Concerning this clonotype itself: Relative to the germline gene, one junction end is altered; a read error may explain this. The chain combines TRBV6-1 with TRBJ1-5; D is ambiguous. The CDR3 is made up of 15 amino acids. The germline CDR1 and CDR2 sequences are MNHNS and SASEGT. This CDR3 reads CASREEVYSNQPQHF. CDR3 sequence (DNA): TGTGCCAGCAGGGAAGAGGTTTATAGCAATCAGCCCCAGCATTTT.

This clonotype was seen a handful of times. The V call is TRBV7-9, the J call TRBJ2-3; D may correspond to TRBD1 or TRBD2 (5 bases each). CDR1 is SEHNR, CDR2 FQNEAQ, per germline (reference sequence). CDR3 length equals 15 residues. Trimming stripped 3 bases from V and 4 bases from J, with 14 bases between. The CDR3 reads CASSLGTLVADTQYF. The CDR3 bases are TGTGCCAGCAGCTTGGGGACCCTGGTCGCAGATACGCAGTATTTT.

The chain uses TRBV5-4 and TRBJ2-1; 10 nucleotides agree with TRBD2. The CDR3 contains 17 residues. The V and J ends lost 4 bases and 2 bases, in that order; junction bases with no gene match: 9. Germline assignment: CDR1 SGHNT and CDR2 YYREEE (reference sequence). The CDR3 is CASSQTSGVSAYNEQFF. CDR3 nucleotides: TGTGCCAGCAGCCAAACTAGCGGGGTTTCCGCCTACAATGAGCAGTTCTTC.

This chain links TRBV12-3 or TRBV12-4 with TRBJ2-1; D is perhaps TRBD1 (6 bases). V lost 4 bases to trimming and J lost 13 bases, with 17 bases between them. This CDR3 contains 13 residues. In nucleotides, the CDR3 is TGTGCCAGCAGTTCCAACCCTACAGGGCACCAGTTCTTC. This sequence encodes CASSSNPTGHQFF.

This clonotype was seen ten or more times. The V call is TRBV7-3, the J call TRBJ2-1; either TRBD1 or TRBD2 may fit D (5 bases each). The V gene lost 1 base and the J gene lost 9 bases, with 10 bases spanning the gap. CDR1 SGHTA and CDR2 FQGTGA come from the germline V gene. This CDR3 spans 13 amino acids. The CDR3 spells CASSLNEGLEQFF. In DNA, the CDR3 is TGTGCCAGCAGCTTAAACGAGGGGCTTGAGCAGTTCTTC.

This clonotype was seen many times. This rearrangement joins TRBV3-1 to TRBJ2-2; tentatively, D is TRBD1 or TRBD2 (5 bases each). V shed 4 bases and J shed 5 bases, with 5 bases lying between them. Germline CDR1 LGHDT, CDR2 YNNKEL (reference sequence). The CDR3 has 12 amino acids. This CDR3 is CASSRGTGELFF. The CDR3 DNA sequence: TGTGCCAGCAGCCGGGGGACCGGGGAGCTGTTTTTT.

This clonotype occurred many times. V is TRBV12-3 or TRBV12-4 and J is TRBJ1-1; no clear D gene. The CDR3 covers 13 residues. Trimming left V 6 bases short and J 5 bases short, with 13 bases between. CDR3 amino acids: CASRPGLKTEAFF. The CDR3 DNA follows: TGTGCCAGCAGACCGGGCCTCAAAACTGAAGCTTTCTTT.

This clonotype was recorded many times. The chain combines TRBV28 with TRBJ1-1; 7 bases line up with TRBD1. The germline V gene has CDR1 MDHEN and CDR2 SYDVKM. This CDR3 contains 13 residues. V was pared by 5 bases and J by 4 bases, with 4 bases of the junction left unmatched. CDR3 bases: TGTGCCAGCAGTCCGGACAGGAGCACTGAAGCTTTCTTT. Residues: CASSPDRSTEAFF.